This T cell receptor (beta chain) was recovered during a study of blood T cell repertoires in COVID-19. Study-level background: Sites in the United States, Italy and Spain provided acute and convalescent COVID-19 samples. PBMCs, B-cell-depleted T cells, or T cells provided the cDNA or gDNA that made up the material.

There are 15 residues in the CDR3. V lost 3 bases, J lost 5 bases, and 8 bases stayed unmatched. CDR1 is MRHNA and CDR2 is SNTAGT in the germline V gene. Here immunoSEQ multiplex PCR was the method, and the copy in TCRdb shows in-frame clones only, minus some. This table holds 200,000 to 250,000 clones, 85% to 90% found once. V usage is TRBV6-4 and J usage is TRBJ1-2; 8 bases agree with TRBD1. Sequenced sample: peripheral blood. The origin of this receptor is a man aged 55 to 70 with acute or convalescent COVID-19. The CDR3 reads CASSERGQGRYGYTF. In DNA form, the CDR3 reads TGTGCCAGCAGTGAGCGCGGACAGGGAAGGTATGGCTACACCTTC.